This T cell receptor (beta chain) was found in a study of T cells in Graves' hyperthyroidism and ophthalmopathy. Across the whole study: Before treatment of any kind, peripheral blood was taken at initial diagnosis.

The study's findings and limits: The authors' 13 V-J model separated ophthalmopathy from stable hyperthyroidism. Within blood appeared most thyroid clonotypes that had expanded above 0.001.

Germline V gene lookup returns CDR1 MNHEY and CDR2 SVGAGI. V lost 2 bases and J 9 bases, leaving 13 bases between the germline ends. CDR3 length equals 13 residues. A word on this clonotype: No antigen is known for it.

Diagnoses were made from clinical symptoms, serum measures (thyroxine and TRAb), thyroid ultrasound and orbital computed tomography. Amplification of TCR beta CDR3 regions was performed using RNA transcripts as template. The TCR CDR3 first-round RT-PCR relied on the HTBI primer set. TCRdb re-derived calls from the multiplex PCR reads in MiXCR, one entry per CDR3 protein. This sample has about 640,000 distinct CDR3 sequences, with about a fifth found just once. What was sequenced was blood. This sequence was found in a man younger than 40 with Graves' ophthalmopathy. The chain combines TRBV6-5 with TRBJ1-2; D unresolved. The CDR3 bases are TGTGCCAGCAGTTACGTCGGGGTTGAAAGCTACACCTTC. Translation gives CASSYVGVESYTF.